This TCR beta chain was captured by sequencing in a study of tumor-infiltrating lymphocytes in primary liver carcinoma (TCRdb year 2017). Regarding the study in general: Hepatocellular carcinoma (four) or combined HCC and intrahepatic cholangiocarcinoma (one) was present in the five patients, who were three men and two women aged 30 to 69 years. The five patients had tumors of stage T1-T3 N0M0, with maximum diameters ranging from roughly 4.2 to 10 cm. Samples yielded roughly 3.5 to 8 million productive TCRbeta reads; read depth did not differ significantly between tissue types. The study combined TCRbeta repertoire sequencing, expression microarrays and whole-exome sequencing across five regions of each liver tumor, with adjacent normal tissue and blood. A total of some 35 specimens from 5 patients underwent TCRbeta repertoire sequencing, comprising about 25 tumor regions, 5 adjacent noncancerous liver tissues and 5 peripheral blood samples. Agilent mRNA microarray profiling was performed on the approximately 25 tumor region samples to relate TCRbeta repertoire diversity to the local molecular phenotype. Reproducibility between technical replicate repertoires was high, with correlation coefficients above 0.95 and mean shared-clone rates roughly 0.91. Results the study describes overall, beyond this receptor: Bulk unsorted samples precluded comparing CD4+ and CD8+ T cell repertoires. Only a few patients were included in the study, and the authors note that the findings should be validated in a larger study. Just about 8-25% of top clones turned up in all five regions of a tumor, which suggests spatial heterogeneity among tumor-infiltrating T cells. The top 250 clones made up a significantly larger repertoire fraction in tumors than in blood (p = 0.039). Because sequencing covered only the TCR beta chain and unpaired alpha chains were not captured, true repertoire diversity is likely underestimated. Repertoire overlap was higher between tumor regions (mean around 36%) than tumor-adjacent (approximately 17%) or tumor-blood (approximately 14%) pairs, consistent with antigen-driven expansion.

Including both end residues, the CDR3 is 17 amino acids long. Looking up the germline V gene yields CDR1 SGHAT and CDR2 FQNNGV. Concerning this clonotype: Which antigen it targets is not known. In this CDR3 the conserved last residue, phenylalanine or tryptophan, is missing, so a read error is likely. It is unclear where the CDR3 begins or ends on the DNA, so no DNA is shown, and the CDR3 is as TCRdb lists it.

A constant-region primer and ProtoScript II reverse transcriptase were used to reverse-transcribe TCRbeta-specific cDNA from roughly 0.55 ug total RNA. Construction of the TCRbeta libraries relied on three nested rounds of multiplex PCR, following a slightly modified ARM-PCR procedure. The first two PCR rounds used multiplex TRBV1-TRBV30 forward primers with a Cbeta reverse primer, each for about 11 cycles. Sample barcodes and Illumina adapters were added in a final 25-cycle PCR with Deep VentR polymerase. Before sequencing, amplicons of 200-500 bp were purified from gel using a QIAquick gel extraction kit. An Illumina HiSeq 2500 was used to sequence the TCRbeta amplicons, generating 250-bp paired-end reads. In the source study's methods: To recover full CDR3 sequences, reads were quality-trimmed using Trimmomatic v0.33 and paired reads were then merged using FLASH v1.2.11. V, D and J germline segments were assigned to the rearranged TCRbeta sequences using MiGEC v1.2.1b. Clonotype statistics and Shannon-Wiener diversity indices were computed with VDJtools v1.0.0. Except for diversity analysis, only the 250 most abundant clonotypes of each sample were used in subsequent analyses to reduce sampling bias. The public sequencing data were trimmed at Q25 with fastp and processed into clonotypes with MiXCR by TCRdb, which kept only in-frame beta chains. Records with the same CDR3 protein are collapsed into one entry carrying the most frequent genes and DNA. These V and J calls derive from TCRdb rather than the authors' analysis. For this sample there are about 70,000 distinct CDR3 sequences; over 60% appear just once. The ten largest make up roughly a quarter of the sample.

Total RNA and DNA were co-extracted without cell sorting from roughly 20-30 mg of bulk tissue using the AllPrep DNA/RNA mini kit. About 5 patients with histopathologically diagnosed primary liver carcinoma underwent surgical resection in China between late 2015 and March 2016. At the time of sampling, the patients had chronic HBV infection and had not received any treatment. Five spatially separated regions were sampled from each tumor: the superior, inferior, left-lateral and right-lateral poles, plus the tumor centre. Histological examination found more than 90% viable tumor cells in every tumor sample. Fresh tumor and adjacent tissue pieces were bisected, with one half stored in RNAlater at -80 degrees C and the other half sent for histology.

The rearranged segments are TRBV11-2 and TRBJ2-2; no DNA check was done on the table's D call, TRBD1. The sample taken for sequencing was liver tumor tissue from sampling region 4. Per the publication, the cell subset or site label means: tumor region T4, right-lateral pole. This clonotype was sampled from a man aged 40-49 years with primary liver carcinoma and hepatitis B virus infection. The CDR3 region reads CASSFDRDRVGTGELSI.